A single sample gave rise to the 14 T cell receptor beta chains below, sequenced in a study of siplizumab effects on memory and regulatory T cells. The repertoire was sequenced with immunoSEQ multiplex PCR; TCRdb's copy has only in-frame clones and lacks some. Of some 40,000 clones listed, around 89% are singletons. Sequenced: naive CD4+ T cells sorted from blood. The receptors stem from a human donor in good health.

The rearrangement links TRBV11-2 to TRBJ1-2; the D gene is possibly TRBD1 (5 bases). The CDR3 totals 11 residues. Germline-derived CDR1 and CDR2 are SGHAT and FQNNGV. The V end was cut by 8 bases, the J end by 8 bases, with 12 bases between. The CDR3 DNA reads TGTGCCAGCGCAAAGGGGCTGGGCTACACCTTC. Its translation is CASAKGLGYTF.

The CDR3 is CASSLTADGLWKLFF. The CDR3 coding sequence is TGTGCCAGCAGCTTGACGGCGGATGGCTTATGGAAACTGTTTTTT. V usage is TRBV11-2 and J usage is TRBJ1-4; D remains ambiguous. CDR1 is SGHAT, CDR2 FQNNGV, per germline. Deletions cut 3 bases from V and 11 bases from J, with 19 bases between. The CDR3 loop spans 15 amino acids.

V usage is TRBV6-4 and J usage is TRBJ1-1; D unresolved. Trimming took 2 bases from V and 1 from J, leaving 8 bases between them. The CDR3 sequence is 14 residues long. Germline CDR1 is MRHNA and CDR2 is SNTAGT. As DNA, the CDR3 is TGTGCCAGCAGTGACCTTGCGGGGAACACTGAAGCTTTCTTT. This gives the protein CASSDLAGNTEAFF.

This chain uses TRBV2 with TRBJ2-3; TRBD2 matches 7 bases. Germline CDR1 reads SNHLY; CDR2 reads FYNNEI. Trimming removed 7 bases from V and 3 bases from J; junction bases left unmatched: 10. The CDR3 spans 15 residues. In DNA form, the CDR3 reads TGTGCCAGCACCCTCTGGGGTAGCGGGACAGATACGCAGTATTTT. Residues: CASTLWGSGTDTQYF.

V usage is TRBV7-3 and J usage is TRBJ2-2; D might be TRBD2 (6 bases). CDR3 length equals 16 residues. Trimming removed 1 base from V and 1 base from J, with 10 bases in between. The germline CDR1 and CDR2 sequences are SGHTA and FQGTGA. The DNA for the CDR3 is TGTGCCAGCAGCTTAAATAGCGGTGGGAACACCGGGGAGCTGTTTTTT. Encoded protein: CASSLNSGGNTGELFF.

This clone was found a few times. This chain joins TRBV4-2 and TRBJ2-5; 7 nucleotides align to TRBD1. After removal of 0 bases from V and 4 bases from J, the junction contained 11 bases not matched to a gene. From germline, CDR1 is LGHNA and CDR2 YNFKEQ. CDR3 length: 17 residues. The CDR3 protein is CASSQDPSRGIRETQYF. The CDR3, as DNA: TGTGCCAGCAGCCAAGACCCCTCCAGGGGGATACGAGAGACCCAGTACTTC.

The chain has TRBV10-3 and TRBJ1-2; D unresolved. The CDR3 spans 14 residues. Germline CDR1 reads ENHRY; CDR2 reads SYGVKD. The ends were cut back, 6 bases at V and 1 base at J, with 12 bases in the middle. CDR3 sequence (DNA): TGTGCCATCAGGGTACCTCTTGGTAACTATGGCTACACCTTC. It yields the protein CAIRVPLGNYGYTF.

Written as DNA, the CDR3 is TGTGCCAGCAGCCCTGGGGCCGGGAATCAGCCCCAGCATTTT. The encoded protein is CASSPGAGNQPQHF. The J gene is TRBJ1-5, the V gene TRBV7-2; a possible D gene is TRBD1 (5 bases). The CDR3 sequence is 14 residues long. Germline-derived CDR1 and CDR2 are SGHTA and FQGNSA. V was pared by 5 bases and J by 4 bases, with 12 bases between.

The chain recombines TRBV6-5 with TRBJ1-3; D might be TRBD1 (5 bases). CDR3 length equals 15 residues. The germline V gene encodes CDR1 MNHEY and CDR2 SVGAGI. V lost 2 bases and J 0 bases, leaving 8 bases between the germline ends. The CDR3: CASSYGASSGNTIYF. The CDR3 DNA is TGTGCCAGCAGTTACGGGGCAAGCTCTGGAAACACCATATATTTT.

The rearrangement uses TRBV6-5 and TRBJ1-2, with D unresolved. CDR3 length equals 14 residues. Germline assignment: CDR1 MNHEY and CDR2 SVGAGI. Trimming cost V 5 bases and J 7 bases, with 17 bases left between them. The CDR3 loop reads CASSTPTAVGGYTF. CDR3 DNA: TGTGCCAGCAGTACCCCGACGGCGGTGGGTGGCTACACCTTC.

This clone was detected only once. V usage is TRBV7-3 and J usage is TRBJ2-1, with D unresolved. This CDR3 has 11 residues. V lost 5 bases and J 7 bases, leaving 6 bases between the germline ends. CDR1 and CDR2 (germline): SGHTA, FQGTGA. DNA of the CDR3: TGTGCCAGCAGCCAAAGTAATGAGCAGTTCTTC. Protein product: CASSQSNEQFF.

The chain links TRBV12-5 to TRBJ2-2; TRBD2 matches at 8 bases. Germline assignment: CDR1 LGHNT and CDR2 FRNRAP. The CDR3 sequence is 16 residues long. Losses at the gene ends were 1 base for V and 7 bases for J; bases not matched to a gene: 8. The DNA of the CDR3 is TGTGCTAGTGGTTTGGGGCCGGGACTAGAAGTCGGGGAGCTGTTTTTT. Protein product: CASGLGPGLEVGELFF.

The chain combines TRBV7-9 with TRBJ1-3; possibly TRBD1 for D (5 bases). The CDR3 totals 19 residues. Germline-derived CDR1 and CDR2 are SEHNR and FQNEAQ (reference sequence). V lost 4 bases to trimming and J lost 2 bases, with 24 bases between them. The CDR3 region has the DNA TGTGCCAGCAGCTCACCCCAGGTTTCGGCCACAGGTCCTGGAAACACCATATATTTT. This encodes CASSSPQVSATGPGNTIYF.

The chain is built from TRBV9 and TRBJ2-3, with 12 bases matching TRBD1. Germline lookup yields CDR1 SGDLS and CDR2 YYNGEE. This CDR3 region has 18 residues. Trimming cost V 0 bases and J 4 bases; bases outside gene matches: 9. The CDR3 DNA follows: TGTGCCAGCAGCGTAGAGGGTAGGGGACAGGGGGCCTCAGATACGCAGTATTTT. It translates to CASSVEGRGQGASDTQYF.